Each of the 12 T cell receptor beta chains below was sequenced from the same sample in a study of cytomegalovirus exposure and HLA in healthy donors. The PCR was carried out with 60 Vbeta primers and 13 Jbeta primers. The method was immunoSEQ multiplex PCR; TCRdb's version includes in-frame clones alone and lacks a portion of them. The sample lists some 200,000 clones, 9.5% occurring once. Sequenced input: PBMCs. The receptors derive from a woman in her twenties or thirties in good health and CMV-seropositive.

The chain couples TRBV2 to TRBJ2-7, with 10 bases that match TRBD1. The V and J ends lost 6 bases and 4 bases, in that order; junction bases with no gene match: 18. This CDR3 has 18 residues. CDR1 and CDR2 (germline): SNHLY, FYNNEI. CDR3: CASRHPYSPGTGDYEQYF. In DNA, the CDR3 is TGTGCCAGCAGACACCCCTACTCCCCGGGGACAGGGGATTACGAGCAGTACTTC.

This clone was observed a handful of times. The CDR3 loop reads CASSRQILAPEQYF. CDR3 coding DNA: TGTGCCAGCAGCCGACAGATACTAGCTCCTGAGCAGTACTTC. The J gene is TRBJ2-7, the V gene TRBV5-4; possible D gene TRBD2, 6 bases. Germline CDR1 and CDR2: SGHNT and YYREEE (reference sequence). The V end was cut by 4 bases, the J end by 7 bases, with 18 bases between. The CDR3 runs 14 residues.

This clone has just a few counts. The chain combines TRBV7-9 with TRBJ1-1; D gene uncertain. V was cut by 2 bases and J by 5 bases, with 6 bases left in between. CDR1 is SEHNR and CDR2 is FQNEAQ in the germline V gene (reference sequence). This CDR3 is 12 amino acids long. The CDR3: CASSLFSTEAFF. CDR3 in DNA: TGTGCCAGCAGCTTATTTTCAACTGAAGCTTTCTTT. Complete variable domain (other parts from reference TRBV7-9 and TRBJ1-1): DTGVSQNPRHKITKRGQNVTFRCDPISEHNRLYWYRQTLGQGPEFLTYFQNEAQLEKSRLLSDRFSAERPKGSFSTLEIQRTEQGDSAMYLCASSLFSTEAFFGQGTRLTVV.

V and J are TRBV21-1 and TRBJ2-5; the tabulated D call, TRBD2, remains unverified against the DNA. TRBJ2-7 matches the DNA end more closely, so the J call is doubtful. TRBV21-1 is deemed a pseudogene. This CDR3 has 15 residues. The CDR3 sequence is CASSTPGLAGYEQYF. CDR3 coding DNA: TGTGCCAGCAGCACCCCGGGACTAGCGGGTTACGAGCAGTACTTC.

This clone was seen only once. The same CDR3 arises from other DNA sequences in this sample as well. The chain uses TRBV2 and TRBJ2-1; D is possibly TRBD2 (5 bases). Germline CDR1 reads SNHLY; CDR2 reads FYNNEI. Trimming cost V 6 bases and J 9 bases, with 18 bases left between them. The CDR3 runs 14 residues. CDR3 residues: CASRAGLAGSEQFF. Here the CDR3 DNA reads TGTGCCAGCAGGGCTGGACTGGCGGGTAGTGAGCAGTTCTTC.

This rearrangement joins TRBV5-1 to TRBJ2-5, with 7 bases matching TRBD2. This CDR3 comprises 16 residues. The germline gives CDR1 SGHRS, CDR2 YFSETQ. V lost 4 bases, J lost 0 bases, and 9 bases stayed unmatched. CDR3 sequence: CASSRPRGGDQETQYF. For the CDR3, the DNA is TGCGCCAGCAGCCGGCCACGTGGGGGGGACCAAGAGACCCAGTACTTC.

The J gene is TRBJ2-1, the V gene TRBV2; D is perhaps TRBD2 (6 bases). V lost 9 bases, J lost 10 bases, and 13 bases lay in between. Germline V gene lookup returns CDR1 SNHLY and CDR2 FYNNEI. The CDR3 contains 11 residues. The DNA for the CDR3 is TGTGCCAGAGAGGGGAGGATAGAGCAGTTCTTC. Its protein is CAREGRIEQFF.

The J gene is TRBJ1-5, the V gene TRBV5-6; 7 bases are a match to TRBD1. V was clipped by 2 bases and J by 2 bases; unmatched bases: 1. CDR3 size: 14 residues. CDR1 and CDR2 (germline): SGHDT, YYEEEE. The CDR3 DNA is TGTGCCAGCAGCTTTGACAGGGGCAATCAGCCCCAGCATTTT. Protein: CASSFDRGNQPQHF.

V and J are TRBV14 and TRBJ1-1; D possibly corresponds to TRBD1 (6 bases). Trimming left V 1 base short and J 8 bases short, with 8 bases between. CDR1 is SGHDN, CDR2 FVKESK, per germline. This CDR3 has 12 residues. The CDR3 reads CASSQAGTEAFF. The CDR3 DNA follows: TGTGCCAGCAGCCAAGCAGGGACAGAAGCTTTCTTT.

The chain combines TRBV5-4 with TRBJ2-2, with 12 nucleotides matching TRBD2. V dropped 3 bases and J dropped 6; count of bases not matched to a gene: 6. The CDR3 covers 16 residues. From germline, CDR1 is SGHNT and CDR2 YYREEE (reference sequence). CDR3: CASSSWTSGTSGELFF. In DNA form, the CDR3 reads TGTGCCAGCAGCTCCTGGACTAGCGGGACGTCCGGGGAGCTGTTTTTT.

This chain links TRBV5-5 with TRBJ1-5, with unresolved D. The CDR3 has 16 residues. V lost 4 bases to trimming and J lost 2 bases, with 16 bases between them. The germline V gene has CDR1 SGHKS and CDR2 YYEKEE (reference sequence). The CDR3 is CASSPTSRRGNQPQHF. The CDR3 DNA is TGTGCCAGCAGCCCTACAAGCCGTCGGGGCAATCAGCCCCAGCATTTT.

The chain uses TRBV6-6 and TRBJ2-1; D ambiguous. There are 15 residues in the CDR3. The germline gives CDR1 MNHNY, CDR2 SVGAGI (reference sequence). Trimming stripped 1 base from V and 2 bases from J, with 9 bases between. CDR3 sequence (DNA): TGTGCCAGCAGTTACTTAGCCTTACCCTACAATGAGCAGTTCTTC. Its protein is CASSYLALPYNEQFF.